This TCR beta chain is drawn from a study of beta chain features in type 1 diabetes. What was sequenced were expressed TCRB transcripts, since all of the isolated RNA had been reverse transcribed. TCRdb's table, derived via immunoSEQ multiplex PCR, lists solely in-frame clones and lacks some. The data contain 130,000 to 150,000 clones, around 7% of them singletons. The ends were cut back, 5 bases at V and 4 bases at J, with 9 bases in the middle. Germline CDR1 and CDR2: SEHNR and FQNEAQ (reference sequence). This CDR3 has 12 amino acids. This receptor was obtained from a woman aged 25 to 39 in good health. The sample taken for sequencing was central memory CD4+ T cells from blood. The gene calls are TRBV7-9 and TRBJ2-7; a weak D match, TRBD1 (6 bases). The CDR3 DNA is TGTGCCAGCAGCCGGACAGAGTACGAGCAGTACTTC. It translates to CASSRTEYEQYF.